This T cell receptor (beta chain) appears in the sequencing data of a study of T-cell memory formation after mild COVID-19. Whole-study context: Largely, the TCR clusters proved donor specific.

TCRdb processed the 5' RACE reads anew with MiXCR; each CDR3 protein has one entry. This sample has fewer than 450,000 distinct CDR3 sequences; 20% to 25% occur once, and the top ten carry about an eighth. This CDR3 contains 13 residues. CDR1 and CDR2 (germline): SGHNT, YYREEE (reference sequence). The V end lost 5 bases, the J end lost 0 bases, and 8 bases lay between the germline ends. Study-wide findings and caveats: Cross-reactive memory apparently joined, as some responding clones appeared in pre-infection memory. Mainly CM and EM harbored the contracting CD4+ clones; mainly EMRA harbored the CD8+ ones. Clones contracting over day 15 to 85 were CD4/CD8 balanced, with later expanders leaning CD4+.

In this sample, this clonotype turned up a few times. Its antigen remains unknown. The V gene is TRBV5-4, the J gene TRBJ1-2; the D gene is possibly TRBD1 (5 bases). This clonotype originated in an adult woman who had mild COVID-19 (a few samples of this study predate the infection). Cell type and time point are not known. Sequenced material: PBMCs or a T cell subset sorted from them (not recorded which). In DNA, the CDR3 is TGTGCCAGCAGTCAGGGAGCTAACTATGGCTACACCTTC. Its translation is CASSQGANYGYTF.